This T cell receptor beta chain appears in the sequencing data of a study of control samples from healthy donors and cancer patients (TCRdb year 2020). Concerning this clone itself: Its target antigen remains unknown. One base away there is no much larger clone; base qualities are not given.

The library relied on the immunoSEQ multiplex PCR assay. Held by TCRdb, this immuneACCESS table contains in-frame sequences only and omits some clones. Under half of the omission traces to an unresolved V gene where checked; the cause of the rest is unknown. The sample profile shows 30,000 or so clones; 94% of them were found once. Together, the top ten hold 5% to 8% of the sample. For this chain, trimming is 2 bases at the V end and 3 bases at the J end, and the number of junction bases without a gene match is 12. The germline V gene gives CDR1 as SGHRS and CDR2 as YFSETQ. The CDR3 runs 18 amino acids, cysteine and phenylalanine included. Here the CDR3 DNA is all that survives: 54 bases in frame from base 1.

The rearrangement joined TRBV5-1 to TRBJ2-5; TRBD2 aligns with 11 central bases. Sequencing was carried out using blood. The sequence derives from a man aged 60-69 years in good health. In nucleotides, the sequence is TGCGCCAGCAGCTTTCAGTCTAGCGGGGGGCTCCCCAAAGAGACCCAGTACTTC. Translated, it gives CASSFQSSGGLPKETQYF. The CDR3, completed at both ends by the reference TRBV5-1 and TRBJ2-5 genes, gives the full variable domain KAGVTQTPRYLIKTRGQQVTLSCSPISGHRSVSWYQQTPGQGLQFLFEYFSETQRNKGNFPGRFSGRQFSNSRSEMNVSTLELGDSALYLCASSFQSSGGLPKETQYFGPGTRLLVL.